The source of this T cell receptor (beta chain) is a study of T cell responses to AZD1222 COVID-19 vaccine. Study-wide findings and caveats: White British ancestry dominated among donors, who included more females, and clonal diversity was possibly underestimated.

The protocol was immunoSEQ multiplex PCR, while the TCRdb copy is restricted to in-frame clones and leaves out a portion. This table has approximately 65,000 clones, more than 70% appearing once. Looked up from germline, CDR1 is MRHNA and CDR2 is SNTAGT. This CDR3 has 13 amino acids. The V and J ends lost 3 bases and 2 bases respectively, with 5 bases between them. With regard to this clone: Antigen unknown.

The source is an adult in good health. Sequences were derived from peripheral blood, sampled on day 0 of AZD1222 vaccination. This chain uses TRBV6-4 with TRBJ2-1; D possibly corresponds to TRBD1 (5 bases). The CDR3 is CASSEDTYNEQFF. The CDR3, as DNA: TGTGCCAGCAGTGAGGACACCTACAATGAGCAGTTCTTC.